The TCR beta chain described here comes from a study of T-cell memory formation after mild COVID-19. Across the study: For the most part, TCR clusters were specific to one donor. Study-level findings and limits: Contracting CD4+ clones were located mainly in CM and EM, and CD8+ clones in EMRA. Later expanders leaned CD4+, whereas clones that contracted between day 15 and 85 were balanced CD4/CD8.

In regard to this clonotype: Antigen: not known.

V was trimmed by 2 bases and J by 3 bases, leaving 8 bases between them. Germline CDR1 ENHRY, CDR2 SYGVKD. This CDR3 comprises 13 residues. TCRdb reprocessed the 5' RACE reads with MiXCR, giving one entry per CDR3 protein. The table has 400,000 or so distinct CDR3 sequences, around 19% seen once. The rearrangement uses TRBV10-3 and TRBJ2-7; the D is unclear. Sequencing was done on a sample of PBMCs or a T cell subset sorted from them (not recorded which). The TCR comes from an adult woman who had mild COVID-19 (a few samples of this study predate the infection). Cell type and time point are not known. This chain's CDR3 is CAISEAEYYEQYF. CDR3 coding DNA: TGTGCCATCAGTGAGGCAGAATACTACGAGCAGTACTTC.